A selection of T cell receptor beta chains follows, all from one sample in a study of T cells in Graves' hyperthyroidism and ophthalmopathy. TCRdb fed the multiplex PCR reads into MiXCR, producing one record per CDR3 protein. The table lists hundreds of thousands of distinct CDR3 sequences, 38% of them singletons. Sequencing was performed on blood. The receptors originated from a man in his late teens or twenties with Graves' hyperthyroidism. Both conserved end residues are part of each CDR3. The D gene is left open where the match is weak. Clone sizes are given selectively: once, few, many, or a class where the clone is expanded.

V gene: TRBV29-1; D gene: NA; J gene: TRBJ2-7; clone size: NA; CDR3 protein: CSVDHTGRGGYEQYF; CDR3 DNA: TGCAGCGTAGACCATACAGGGCGAGGTGGCTACGAGCAGTACTTC
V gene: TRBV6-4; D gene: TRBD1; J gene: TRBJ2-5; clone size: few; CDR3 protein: CASSEGTGNQETQYF; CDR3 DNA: TGTGCCAGCAGTGAAGGGACAGGGAATCAAGAGACCCAGTACTTC
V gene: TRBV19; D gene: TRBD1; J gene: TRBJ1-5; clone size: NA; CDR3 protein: CASSPGQGLGLSNQPQHF; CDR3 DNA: TGTGCCAGTAGTCCGGGACAGGGGCTAGGTCTGAGCAATCAGCCCCAGCATTTT
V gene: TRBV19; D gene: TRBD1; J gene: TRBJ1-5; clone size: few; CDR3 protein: CASSMRETGAGQPQHF; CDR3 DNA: TGTGCCAGTAGTATGAGGGAGACAGGGGCTGGTCAGCCCCAGCATTTT
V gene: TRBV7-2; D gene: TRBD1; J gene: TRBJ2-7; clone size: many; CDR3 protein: CASSPPDRANEQYF; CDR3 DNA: TGTGCCAGCAGCCCACCGGACAGGGCAAACGAGCAGTACTTC
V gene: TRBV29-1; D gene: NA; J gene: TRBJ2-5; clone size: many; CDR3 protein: CSVVVLGRETQYF; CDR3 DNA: TGCAGCGTTGTCGTTTTGGGGCGGGAGACCCAGTACTTC
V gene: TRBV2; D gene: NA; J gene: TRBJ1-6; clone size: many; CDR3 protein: CASNGREGSPLHF; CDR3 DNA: TGTGCCAGCAATGGCAGGGAAGGTTCACCCCTCCACTTT
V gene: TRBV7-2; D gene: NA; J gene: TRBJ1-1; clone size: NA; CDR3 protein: CASSLHRADTEAFF; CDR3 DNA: TGTGCCAGCAGCTTACACAGGGCTGACACTGAAGCTTTCTTT
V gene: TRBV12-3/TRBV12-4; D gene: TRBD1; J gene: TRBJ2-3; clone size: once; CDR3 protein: CASSSWTGSTDTQYF; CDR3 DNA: TGTGCCAGCAGTTCTTGGACAGGGAGCACAGATACGCAGTATTTT
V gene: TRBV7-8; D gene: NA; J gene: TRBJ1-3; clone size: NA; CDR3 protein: CASSQGRGAYGYTIYF; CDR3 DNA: TGTGCCAGCAGCCAAGGTCGGGGTGCCTATGGCTACACCATATATTTT
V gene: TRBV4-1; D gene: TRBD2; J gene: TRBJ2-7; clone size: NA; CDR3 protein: CASSQETSGGYEQYF; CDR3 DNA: TGCGCCAGCAGCCAAGAGACTAGCGGGGGATACGAGCAGTACTTC
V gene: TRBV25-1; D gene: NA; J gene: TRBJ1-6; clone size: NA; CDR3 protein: CASSPPGALNSPLHF; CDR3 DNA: TGTGCCAGCAGCCCCCCCGGGGCCTTAAATTCACCCCTCCACTTT
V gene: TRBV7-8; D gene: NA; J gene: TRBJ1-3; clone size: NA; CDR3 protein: CASSSITGLAGNTIYF; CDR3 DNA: TGTGCCAGCAGCTCAATAACAGGGTTAGCTGGAAACACCATATATTTT
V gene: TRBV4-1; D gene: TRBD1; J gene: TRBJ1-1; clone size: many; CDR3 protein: CASSQGSTEAFF; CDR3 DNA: TGTGCCAGTTCACAGGGGAGCACTGAAGCTTTCTTT
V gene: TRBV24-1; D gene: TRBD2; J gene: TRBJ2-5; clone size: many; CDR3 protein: CATSGTSGKETQYF; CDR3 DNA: TGTGCCACCAGCGGGACTAGCGGGAAAGAGACCCAGTACTTC
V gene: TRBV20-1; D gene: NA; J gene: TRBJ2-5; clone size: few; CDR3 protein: CSASSLTLPQETQYF; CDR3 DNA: TGCAGTGCCTCCTCCTTGACCCTGCCCCAAGAGACCCAGTACTTC
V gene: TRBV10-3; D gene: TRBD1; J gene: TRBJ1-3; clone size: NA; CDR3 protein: CATGTGDFSGNTIYF; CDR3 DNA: TGTGCCACCGGGACAGGGGATTTCTCTGGAAACACCATATATTTT
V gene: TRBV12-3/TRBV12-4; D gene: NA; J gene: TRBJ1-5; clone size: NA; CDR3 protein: CASSLRSPSQPQHF; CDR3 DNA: TGTGCCAGCAGTTTAAGGTCCCCCAGTCAGCCCCAGCATTTT
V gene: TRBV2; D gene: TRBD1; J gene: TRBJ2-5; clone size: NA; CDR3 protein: CASSLDRRRETQYF; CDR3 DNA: TGTGCCAGCAGCCTGGACAGGAGGAGGGAGACCCAGTACTTC
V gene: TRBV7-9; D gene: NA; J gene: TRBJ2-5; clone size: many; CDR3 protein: CASSLSTEGLNF; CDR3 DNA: TGTGCCAGCAGCTTATCGACAGAAGGACTAAACTTC
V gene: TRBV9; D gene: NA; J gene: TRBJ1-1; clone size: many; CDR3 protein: CASSSLVGNTEAFF; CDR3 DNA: TGTGCCAGCAGCTCCTTAGTCGGGAACACTGAAGCTTTCTTT
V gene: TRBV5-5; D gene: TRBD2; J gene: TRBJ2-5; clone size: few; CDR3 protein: CASSSTSGGPETQYF; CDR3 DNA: TGTGCCAGCAGCTCGACTAGCGGGGGGCCAGAGACCCAGTACTTC
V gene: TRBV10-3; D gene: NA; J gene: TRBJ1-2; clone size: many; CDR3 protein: CAISDFTDNYGYTF; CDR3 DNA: TGTGCCATCAGTGATTTTACAGATAACTATGGCTACACCTTC
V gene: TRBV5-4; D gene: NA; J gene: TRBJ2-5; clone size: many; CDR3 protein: CASNLRGETQYF; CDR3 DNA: TGTGCCAGCAACCTCCGGGGGGAGACCCAGTACTTC
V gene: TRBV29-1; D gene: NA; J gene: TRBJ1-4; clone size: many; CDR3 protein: CSVAGVPNEKLFF; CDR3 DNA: TGCAGCGTGGCGGGGGTCCCTAATGAAAAACTGTTTTTT
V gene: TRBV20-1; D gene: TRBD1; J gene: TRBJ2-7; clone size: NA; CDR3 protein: CSATPGQGAYEQYF; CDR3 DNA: TGCAGTGCCACTCCTGGACAGGGCGCCTACGAGCAGTACTTC
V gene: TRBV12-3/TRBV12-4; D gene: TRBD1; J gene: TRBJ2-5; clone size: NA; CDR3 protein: CASSLDRVRLETQYF; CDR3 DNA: TGTGCCAGCAGTCTAGACAGGGTTAGGTTGGAGACCCAGTACTTC
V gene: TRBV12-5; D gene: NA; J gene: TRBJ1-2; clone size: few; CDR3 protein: CASGLVSDYGYTF; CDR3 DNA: TGTGCTAGTGGTTTGGTATCGGACTATGGCTACACCTTC
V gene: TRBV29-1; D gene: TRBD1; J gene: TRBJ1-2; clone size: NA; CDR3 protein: CSVVLTGSGGYTF; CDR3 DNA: TGCAGCGTAGTCCTGACAGGGTCGGGTGGCTACACCTTC
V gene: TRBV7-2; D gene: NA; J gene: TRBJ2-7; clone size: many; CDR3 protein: CASSRPGFHEQYF; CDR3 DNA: TGTGCCAGCAGCCGCCCCGGGTTCCACGAGCAGTACTTC
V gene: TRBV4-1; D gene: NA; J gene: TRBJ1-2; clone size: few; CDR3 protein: CASSQTVDSQHYGYTF; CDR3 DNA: TGCGCCAGCAGCCAAACTGTCGACAGTCAGCACTATGGCTACACCTTC
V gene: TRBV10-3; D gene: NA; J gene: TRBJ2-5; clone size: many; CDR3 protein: CAIEDSEQETQYF; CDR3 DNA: TGTGCCATCGAGGACAGCGAGCAAGAGACCCAGTACTTC
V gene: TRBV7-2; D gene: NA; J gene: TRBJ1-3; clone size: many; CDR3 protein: CASSFGGGGNTIYF; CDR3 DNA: TGTGCCAGCAGCTTCGGCGGGGGCGGAAACACCATATATTTT
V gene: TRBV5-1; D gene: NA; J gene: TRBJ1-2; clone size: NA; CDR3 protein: CASSLNKMSGYTF; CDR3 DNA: TGCGCCAGCAGCTTGAATAAGATGTCTGGCTACACCTTC
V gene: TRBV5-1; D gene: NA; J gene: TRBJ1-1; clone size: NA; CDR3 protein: CASSSPLGEEMNTEAFF; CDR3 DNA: TGCGCCAGCAGCTCACCTTTGGGGGAAGAAATGAACACTGAAGCTTTCTTT
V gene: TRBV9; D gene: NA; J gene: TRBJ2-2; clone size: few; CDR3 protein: CASSPPPHVDNTGELFF; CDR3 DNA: TGTGCCAGCTCACCACCGCCGCATGTAGACAACACCGGGGAGCTGTTTTTT
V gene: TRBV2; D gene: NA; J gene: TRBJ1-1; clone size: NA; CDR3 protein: CASSQSVENTEAFF; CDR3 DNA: TGTGCCAGCAGCCAGTCAGTGGAGAACACTGAAGCTTTCTTT
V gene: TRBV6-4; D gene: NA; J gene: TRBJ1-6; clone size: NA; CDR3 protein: CASRPTDRGHNSPLHF; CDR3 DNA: TGTGCCAGCAGGCCAACCGACCGCGGCCATAATTCACCCCTCCACTTT
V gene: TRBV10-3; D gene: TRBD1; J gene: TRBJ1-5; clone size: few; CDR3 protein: CASSYQGVNQPQHF; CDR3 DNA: TGTGCCAGCAGTTACCAGGGGGTGAATCAGCCCCAGCATTTT
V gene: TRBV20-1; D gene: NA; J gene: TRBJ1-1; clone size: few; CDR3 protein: CSAGRRTNTEAFF; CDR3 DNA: TGCAGTGCTGGGCGACGGACGAACACTGAAGCTTTCTTT
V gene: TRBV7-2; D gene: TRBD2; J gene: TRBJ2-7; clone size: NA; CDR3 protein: CASSFRGGGIYEQYF; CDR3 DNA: TGTGCCAGCAGCTTCCGGGGGGGTGGGATCTACGAGCAGTACTTC
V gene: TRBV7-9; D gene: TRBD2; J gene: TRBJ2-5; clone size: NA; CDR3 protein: CASSQDMELAGVQETQYF; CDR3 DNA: TGTGCCAGCAGCCAAGATATGGAGCTAGCGGGGGTGCAAGAGACCCAGTACTTC
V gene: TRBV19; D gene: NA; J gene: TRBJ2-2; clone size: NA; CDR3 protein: CASKSQGGTGELFF; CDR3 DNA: TGTGCCAGTAAATCCCAGGGTGGCACCGGGGAGCTGTTTTTT
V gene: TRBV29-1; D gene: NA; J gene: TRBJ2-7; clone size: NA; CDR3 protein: CSPGRSYEQYF; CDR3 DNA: TGCAGCCCCGGGCGGTCCTACGAGCAGTACTTC
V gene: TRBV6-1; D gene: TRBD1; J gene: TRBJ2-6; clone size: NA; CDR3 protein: CASTGDSSGANVLTF; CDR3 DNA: TGTGCCAGCACTGGGGACAGCTCTGGGGCCAACGTCCTGACTTTC
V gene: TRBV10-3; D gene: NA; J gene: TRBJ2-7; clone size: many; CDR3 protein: CAISESSQSYEQYF; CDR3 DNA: TGTGCCATCAGTGAGTCGTCGCAGTCCTACGAGCAGTACTTC
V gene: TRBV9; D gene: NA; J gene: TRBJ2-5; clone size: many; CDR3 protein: CASSVGVYSETQYF; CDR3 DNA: TGTGCCAGCAGCGTAGGTGTATACTCGGAGACCCAGTACTTC
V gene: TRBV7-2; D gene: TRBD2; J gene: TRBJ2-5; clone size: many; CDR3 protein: CASSLGGAGGGGTQYF; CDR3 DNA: TGTGCCAGCAGCTTAGGAGGAGCGGGAGGCGGAGGGACCCAGTACTTC
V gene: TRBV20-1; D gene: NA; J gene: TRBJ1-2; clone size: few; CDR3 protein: CSGGSDYGYTF; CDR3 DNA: TGCAGTGGAGGGAGCGACTATGGCTACACCTTC
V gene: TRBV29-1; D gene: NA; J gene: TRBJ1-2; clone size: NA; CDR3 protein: CSVVGGLPYGYTF; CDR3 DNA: TGCAGCGTTGTGGGAGGGTTGCCGTATGGCTACACCTTC
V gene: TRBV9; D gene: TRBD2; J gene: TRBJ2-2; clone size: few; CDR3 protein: CASSPTGTTGLNGELFF; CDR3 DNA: TGTGCCAGCAGCCCAACCGGGACTACGGGTCTCAACGGGGAGCTGTTTTTT
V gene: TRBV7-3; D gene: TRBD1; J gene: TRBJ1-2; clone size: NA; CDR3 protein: CASSAAGTGPYGYTF; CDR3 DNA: TGTGCCAGCAGCGCCGCAGGGACAGGGCCTTATGGCTACACCTTC
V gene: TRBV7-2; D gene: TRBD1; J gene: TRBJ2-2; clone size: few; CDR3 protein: CASRNRKTGPNTGELFF; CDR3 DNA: TGTGCCAGCAGGAACCGCAAGACAGGGCCGAACACCGGGGAGCTGTTTTTT
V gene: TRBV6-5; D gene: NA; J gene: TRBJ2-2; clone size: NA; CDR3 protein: CASSYSNRHTGELFF; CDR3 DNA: TGTGCCAGCAGTTACTCGAACAGACACACCGGGGAGCTGTTTTTT
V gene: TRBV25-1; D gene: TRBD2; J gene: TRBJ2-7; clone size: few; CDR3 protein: CASSEYVCQRGAYEQYF; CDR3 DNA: TGTGCCAGCAGTGAATATGTGTGCCAGCGGGGGGCCTACGAGCAGTACTTC
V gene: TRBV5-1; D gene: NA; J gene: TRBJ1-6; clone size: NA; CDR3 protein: CASSLDTPGSDSPLHF; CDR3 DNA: TGCGCCAGCAGCTTGGATACCCCAGGGTCAGACTCACCCCTCCACTTT
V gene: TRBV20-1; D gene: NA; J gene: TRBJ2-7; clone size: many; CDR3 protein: CSASASAFGEQYF; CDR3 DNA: TGCAGTGCTAGTGCGTCCGCGTTTGGCGAGCAGTACTTC
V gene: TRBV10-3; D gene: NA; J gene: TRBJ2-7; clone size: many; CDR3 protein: CASLGEVYYEQYF; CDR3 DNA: TGTGCCTCCCTGGGGGAGGTATACTACGAGCAGTACTTC
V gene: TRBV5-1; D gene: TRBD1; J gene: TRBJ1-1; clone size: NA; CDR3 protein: CASSLVGGQAFGNTEAFF; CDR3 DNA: TGCGCCAGCAGCTTGGTTGGGGGACAGGCGTTTGGGAACACTGAAGCTTTCTTT
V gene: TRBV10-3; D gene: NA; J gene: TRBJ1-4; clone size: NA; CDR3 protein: CAISEWASHEKLFF; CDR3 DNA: TGTGCCATCAGTGAATGGGCGTCCCATGAAAAACTGTTTTTT